The entry below describes one T cell receptor beta chain. Its matching antigen is unknown. One end of the junction fails to match germline, which may point to a read error. The input for sorted-subset replicate PCRs was approximately 200 ng DNA, tens of thousands of T cell genomes. Measured with immunoSEQ multiplex PCR; TCRdb has only the in-frame clones, and not every one. The sample holds over a million clones, roughly 74% seen once. The CDR3 extends over 11 amino acids. From germline, CDR1 is SEHNR and CDR2 FQNEAQ (reference sequence). The data were taken from a study of shared clonotypes between healthy human individuals. Healthy HIV-negative adults without recent acute infections or vaccinations served as donors. All the donors were Caucasian adults who lived in Nashville, Tennessee. General study results and limits: The four-donor shared clonotypes exceeded non-shared clonotypes in generation probability, with non-shared ones scoring lower.

V gene TRBV7-9 combines with J gene TRBJ2-3, with D uncertain. Material: memory CD4+ T cells from PBMCs. Subset here: CD45RA-negative fraction. The sequence was collected from a man between 18 and 29 years old in good health. Some clones in this sample may be carry-over from other donors' samples. The CDR3: CASSTEGPLLF. The CDR3 bases are TGTGCCAGCAGCACCGAAGGACCACTCCTTTTT. Drawing the rest from reference TRBV7-9 and TRBJ2-3, the complete variable domain is DTGVSQNPRHKITKRGQNVTFRCDPISEHNRLYWYRQTLGQGPEFLTYFQNEAQLEKSRLLSDRFSAERPKGSFSTLEIQRTEQGDSAMYLCASSTEGPLLFGPGTRLTVL.